The source of this T cell receptor (beta chain) is a study of response to subunit inactivated influenza vaccine. Notes on the study in general: A suggestion made by the authors is that each seasonal influenza vaccination recruits few new T cells.

There are a few counts of this clonotype. Antigen unknown. TCRdb re-called the RT-PCR reads through MiXCR, storing one row per CDR3 protein. The sample lists a few hundred thousand distinct CDR3 sequences, 22% seen once, with about a tenth in the top ten. The CDR3 covers 14 residues. Germline V gene lookup returns CDR1 SGHKS and CDR2 YYEKEE (reference sequence). V lost 5 bases and J 0 bases, leaving 11 bases between the germline ends. The TCR comes from a man aged 50 to 69 who received an inactivated influenza vaccine. This chain links TRBV5-5 with TRBJ2-5; D remains unclear. The sample here was PBMCs from blood, taken 21 months after vaccination. The CDR3 reads CASSLGHHQETQYF. The CDR3 DNA sequence: TGTGCCAGCAGTCTTGGTCATCACCAAGAGACCCAGTACTTC.